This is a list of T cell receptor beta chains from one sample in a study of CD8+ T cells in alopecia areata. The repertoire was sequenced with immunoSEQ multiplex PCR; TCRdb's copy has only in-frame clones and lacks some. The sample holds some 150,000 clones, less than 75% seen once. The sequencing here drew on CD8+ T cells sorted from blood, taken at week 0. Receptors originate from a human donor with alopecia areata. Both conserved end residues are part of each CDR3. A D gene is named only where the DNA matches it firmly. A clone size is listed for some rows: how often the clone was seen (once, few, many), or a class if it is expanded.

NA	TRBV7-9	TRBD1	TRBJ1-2	TGTGCCAGCAGCTTAGGGACAGGCTATGGCTACACCTTC	CASSLGTGYGYTF
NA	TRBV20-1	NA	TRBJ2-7	TGCAGTGCAGTAGGGAACTACGAGCAGTACTTC	CSAVGNYEQYF
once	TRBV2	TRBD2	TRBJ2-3	TGTGCCAGCAAGTTCCGGCTCGTTAGCGGGGGGCCTCCCACAGATACGCAGTATTTT	CASKFRLVSGGPPTDTQYF
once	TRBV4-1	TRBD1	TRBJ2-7	TGCGCCAGCAGCCAGGTAGAGGGGGCAATGATGTACGAGCAGTACTTC	CASSQVEGAMMYEQYF
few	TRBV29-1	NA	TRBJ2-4	TGCAGCGTGATGCGGCGGGACGTCAAAAACATTCAGTACTTC	CSVMRRDVKNIQYF
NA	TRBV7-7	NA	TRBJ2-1	TGTGCTAGCAGCCCGGGCGCGGGGCCCGGGAATGAGCAGTTCTTC	CASSPGAGPGNEQFF
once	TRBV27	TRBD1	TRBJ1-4	TGTGCCAGCAGTGTGGACAGGGCTAATGAAAAACTGTTTTTT	CASSVDRANEKLFF
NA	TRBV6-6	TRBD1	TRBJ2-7	TGTGCCAGCAGTCCACGGACAGGCTACGAGCAGTACTTC	CASSPRTGYEQYF
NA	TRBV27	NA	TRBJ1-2	TGTGCCAGCAGTTTAGCAGGGCCCTATGGCTACACCTTC	CASSLAGPYGYTF
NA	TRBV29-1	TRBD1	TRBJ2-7	TGCAGCGTATCAGGGGGCTTCAACGAGCAGTACTTC	CSVSGGFNEQYF
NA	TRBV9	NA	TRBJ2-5	TGTGCCAGCAGCGTAGAGGGTACGGGGATGGGATTAGAGACCCAGTACTTC	CASSVEGTGMGLETQYF
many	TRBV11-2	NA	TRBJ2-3	TGTGCCAGCAGCTATCCAGGGGGGATCACAGATACGCAGTATTTT	CASSYPGGITDTQYF
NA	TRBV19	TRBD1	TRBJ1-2	TGTGCCAGTAGTCTGACAGGGGGCGCAGGCTATGGCTACACCTTC	CASSLTGGAGYGYTF
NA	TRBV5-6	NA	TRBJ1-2	TGTGCCAGCAGCTTGGGGGACTCCTTTTGGGGCTACACCTTC	CASSLGDSFWGYTF
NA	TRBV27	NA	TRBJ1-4	TGTGCCAGCAGTCTCGGAGGAGTTAATGAAAAACTGTTTTTT	CASSLGGVNEKLFF
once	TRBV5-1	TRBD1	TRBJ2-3	TGCGCCAGCAGCTTGACGGCAGGGGGAAGCACAGATACGCAGTATTTT	CASSLTAGGSTDTQYF